A selection of T cell receptor beta chains follows, all from one sample in a study of pediatric ulcerative colitis. Only in-frame clones appear in the TCRdb table, and some are missing; sequencing was by immunoSEQ multiplex PCR. The sample has about 36,000 clones, over 80% seen once. The sequenced sample was blood. The receptors stem from a girl between 5 and 17 years old with moderate ulcerative colitis. CDR3s include the opening cysteine and the closing phenylalanine or tryptophan. Fields, in order: D gene, V gene, J gene, CDR3 DNA, CDR3 protein. A D gene is named only where the DNA matches it firmly.

d_gene: NA; v_gene: TRBV28; j_gene: TRBJ2-2; CDR3nt: TGTGCCAGCATTAGCAGCAGGGCCGGGGAGCTGTTTTTT; CDR3aa: CASISSRAGELFF
d_gene: NA; v_gene: TRBV4-1; j_gene: TRBJ2-7; CDR3nt: TGCGCCAGCAGCCAAGATGCCTTAGTCCTCTACGAGCAGTACTTC; CDR3aa: CASSQDALVLYEQYF
d_gene: NA; v_gene: TRBV18; j_gene: TRBJ2-7; CDR3nt: TGTGCCAGCTCACCGGGCAGCTTCTCCTCCTACGAGCAGTACTTC; CDR3aa: CASSPGSFSSYEQYF
d_gene: TRBD1; v_gene: TRBV5-6; j_gene: TRBJ2-7; CDR3nt: TGTGCCAGCAGCTTGTCCGGGACAGCTACCTACGAGCAGTACTTC; CDR3aa: CASSLSGTATYEQYF
d_gene: NA; v_gene: TRBV30; j_gene: TRBJ1-2; CDR3nt: TGTGCCTGGAGTGTGGGGAACCAAGGCTATGGCTACACCTTC; CDR3aa: CAWSVGNQGYGYTF
d_gene: NA; v_gene: TRBV15; j_gene: TRBJ2-2; CDR3nt: TGTGCCACCAGGACGGGGATGAACACCGGGGAGCTGTTTTTT; CDR3aa: CATRTGMNTGELFF
d_gene: NA; v_gene: TRBV7-9; j_gene: TRBJ2-2; CDR3nt: TGTGCCAGCTCCCACAGGGCGAACACCGGGGAGCTGTTTTTT; CDR3aa: CASSHRANTGELFF
d_gene: NA; v_gene: TRBV13; j_gene: TRBJ2-1; CDR3nt: TGTGCCAGCAGCTTACAGGGGCTAGCGGCCTACAATGAGCAGTTCTTC; CDR3aa: CASSLQGLAAYNEQFF
d_gene: TRBD2; v_gene: TRBV4-1; j_gene: TRBJ2-7; CDR3nt: TGCGCCAGCAGCCAACTAGCGGGAGACCTCTACGAGCAGTACTTC; CDR3aa: CASSQLAGDLYEQYF
d_gene: NA; v_gene: TRBV7-2; j_gene: TRBJ2-2; CDR3nt: TGTGCCAGCAGTTCAAGCGCGAACACCGGGGAGCTGTTTTTT; CDR3aa: CASSSSANTGELFF
d_gene: TRBD2; v_gene: TRBV9; j_gene: TRBJ2-1; CDR3nt: TGTGCCAGCAGCGCTAGCGGAGCTTACAATGAGCAGTTCTTC; CDR3aa: CASSASGAYNEQFF